This TCR beta chain emerged from a study of blood T cell repertoires in COVID-19. This clone has only one observation. This CDR3 contains 17 residues. V shed 3 bases and J shed 0 bases, with 14 bases lying between them. Germline-derived CDR1 and CDR2 are SGHVS and FNYEAQ. Participants spanned ages about 18 to 100 years and resided in 24 US areas. Repertoires were generated with immunoSEQ multiplex PCR, while TCRdb's copy carries only in-frame clones and drops some. The sample has roughly 250,000 clones, around 87% seen once. The sequence came from a woman aged 45-65 years who had recovered from COVID-19. This sequence joins TRBV7-6 and TRBJ1-4; perhaps TRBD1 as D (5 bases). Sequences were obtained from PBMCs or T cells enriched from blood (not recorded which). The CDR3: CASSLGRQIATNEKLFF. The CDR3 DNA sequence: TGTGCCAGCAGCTTGGGGCGACAGATAGCAACTAATGAAAAACTGTTTTTT.